The clone carrying this T cell receptor (beta chain) was picked up a small number of times. The antigen remains unidentified. This entry is derived from a study of T-cell memory formation after mild COVID-19. As for the study in general: The TCR clusters were mostly specific to one donor.

Study-wide findings and caveats: Balance between CD4 and CD8 was seen in clones contracting day 15 to 85, and a CD4+ lean was seen in later expanders. Pre-infection memory held some responding clones, suggesting pre-existing cross-reactive T cells responded.

This CDR3 is built from 15 residues. Per the germline V gene, CDR1 is SEHNR and CDR2 is FQNEAQ (reference sequence). The junction had 5 bases not matched to a gene; V was cut back by 2 bases and J by 4 bases. Barcoded TCR alpha and TCR beta cDNA libraries with UMIs came from 5'RACE using constant-segment primers. TCRdb re-called the 5' RACE reads with MiXCR, one entry per CDR3 protein. The sample has 300,000 to 350,000 distinct CDR3 sequences, roughly a fifth seen once. The TCR comes from a man aged 18 to 29 who had mild COVID-19 (a few samples of this study predate the infection). Cell type and time point are not known. The sample comprised PBMCs or a T cell subset sorted from them (not recorded which). The chain joins TRBV7-9 to TRBJ2-3; 8 nucleotides line up with TRBD1. The CDR3 region has the DNA TGTGCCAGCAGCTTAAATTCAGGGGGCGCAGATACGCAGTATTTT. It translates to CASSLNSGGADTQYF.